These T cell receptor beta chains were read from a single sample in a study of spatial heterogeneity in lung cancer. TCRdb re-derived calls from the 5' RACE reads in MiXCR, one entry per CDR3 protein. This sample yields 95,000 to 130,000 distinct CDR3 sequences, of which 12% are seen a single time; 16% belongs to the top ten. The sample in question was PBMCs, obtained at follow-up. The source of these receptors is a male donor with early-stage non-small cell lung cancer. The CDR3 runs from the conserved cysteine through the conserved F or W. The D gene is left open where the match is weak. Only part of the rows carry a size: once, few, many, or a class if the clone is expanded.

d_call	clone_size	v_call	j_call	cdr3_nt	cdr3_aa
.	few	TRBV19	TRBJ2-7	TGTGCCAGTAGTGCCCCGGACAGATCCTACGAGCAGTACTTC	CASSAPDRSYEQYF
TRBD2	.	TRBV12-3/TRBV12-4	TRBJ2-3	TGTGCCAGCAGTTTAACGCGGGGGGCCACAGATACGCAGTATTTT	CASSLTRGATDTQYF
.	few	TRBV19	TRBJ2-4	TGTGCCAGTAGCCCGAGTCCTCTCCTGGATATTCAGTACTTC	CASSPSPLLDIQYF
.	.	TRBV7-2	TRBJ2-1	TGTGCCAGCAGCTTAGCCAGGTCCTACAATGAGCAGTTCTTC	CASSLARSYNEQFF
TRBD1	.	TRBV7-2	TRBJ1-3	TGTGCCAGCAGCCAGCCTAGGGACAGAACTTTCTCTGGAAACACCATATATTTT	CASSQPRDRTFSGNTIYF
.	few	TRBV5-1	TRBJ1-2	TGCGCCAGCAGCTTGGCGGGGGAGAAGGGCTACACCTTC	CASSLAGEKGYTF
TRBD2	.	TRBV28	TRBJ2-3	TGTGCCAGCAGTTTAGGGCTAGCGGGGGTGGGTACGCAGTATTTT	CASSLGLAGVGTQYF
.	many	TRBV6-1	TRBJ2-5	TGTGCCAGCAGTGAGAGCAGGCCTTCGGGGACCCAGTACTTC	CASSESRPSGTQYF
TRBD2	many	TRBV29-1	TRBJ2-7	TGCAGCGCCCCGGGAGGTATGACAGCATACGAGCAGTACTTC	CSAPGGMTAYEQYF
.	few	TRBV6-2/TRBV6-3	TRBJ1-6	TGTGCCAGCAGTTACTCCAGGACAGCCGTTAATTCACCCCTCCACTTT	CASSYSRTAVNSPLHF
TRBD1	few	TRBV12-3/TRBV12-4	TRBJ1-4	TGTGCCAGCAGTTTCGACAGGGGGAATGAAAAACTGTTTTTT	CASSFDRGNEKLFF
.	.	TRBV5-1	TRBJ2-6	TGCGCCAGCAGCTCTGCAGACATCTCCGGGGCCAACGTCCTGACTTTC	CASSSADISGANVLTF
.	few	TRBV4-1	TRBJ2-7	TGCGCCAGCAGCCAAGACTGGACAGTCGACGAGCAGTACTTC	CASSQDWTVDEQYF
TRBD1	.	TRBV19	TRBJ2-7	TGTGCCAGTAGTAACGACAGGGGAAACGAGCAGTACTTC	CASSNDRGNEQYF
TRBD2	few	TRBV11-2	TRBJ2-7	TGTGCCAGCAGCTTAGGGGCTAGCGGGGCCTCCTACGAGCAGTACTTC	CASSLGASGASYEQYF
.	many	TRBV5-6	TRBJ1-5	TGTGCCAGCAGCTATGGGACTCAGCCCCAGCATTTT	CASSYGTQPQHF
.	many	TRBV20-1	TRBJ1-3	TGCAGTGCTTTGGACGGTGGAAACACCATATATTTT	CSALDGGNTIYF
.	many	TRBV10-3	TRBJ2-2	TGTGCCATGGGACGGCGTACCGGGGAGCTGTTTTTT	CAMGRRTGELFF
.	few	TRBV5-5	TRBJ2-6	TGTGCCAGCACCGACCGGGTAGTTTCTGGGGCCAACGTCCTGACTTTC	CASTDRVVSGANVLTF
TRBD1	many	TRBV12-3/TRBV12-4	TRBJ2-5	TGTGCCAGCAGCGATTTACAGGGGGGTCAAGAGACCCAGTACTTC	CASSDLQGGQETQYF
TRBD1	few	TRBV10-3	TRBJ2-7	TGTGCCATCAGTGAGTCAGGACAGGGCGAATACGAGCAGTACTTC	CAISESGQGEYEQYF
.	once	TRBV10-3	TRBJ2-1	TGTGCCATCAGTGAACAAAGACAATACAATGAGCAGTTCTTC	CAISEQRQYNEQFF
.	.	TRBV12-3/TRBV12-4	TRBJ2-5	TGTGCCAGCAGTCACAATACGGGACTGCCGGTTTACTTC	CASSHNTGLPVYF
.	.	TRBV10-3	TRBJ2-7	TGTGCCATCAGTGAGTCTAGTAAGGCATTCGAGCAGTACTTC	CAISESSKAFEQYF
.	many	TRBV11-2	TRBJ2-5	TGTGCCAGCAGCTTAGACAGATTAGAGACCCAGTACTTC	CASSLDRLETQYF
TRBD1	.	TRBV5-4	TRBJ1-4	TGTGCCAGCAGCTATGGACAGGGGGCGCTTCTCGGAAATGAAAAACTGTTTTTT	CASSYGQGALLGNEKLFF
TRBD2	many	TRBV9	TRBJ2-7	TGTGCCAGCAGCGTAGGGGCTAGCGGGGACTACGAGCAGTACTTC	CASSVGASGDYEQYF
TRBD1	many	TRBV20-1	TRBJ2-3	TGCAGTGCTCCCGACAGGGGAGCTAGCACAGATACGCAGTATTTT	CSAPDRGASTDTQYF
TRBD2	many	TRBV7-8	TRBJ2-7	TGTGCCAGCAGCTTACGACTAGCGGGGTCGACCTACGAGCAGTACTTC	CASSLRLAGSTYEQYF
TRBD1	few	TRBV28	TRBJ2-7	TGTGCCAGCAGTCCAGGGGGTGGTTCCTACGAGCAGTACTTC	CASSPGGGSYEQYF
.	many	TRBV24-1	TRBJ2-3	TGTGCCACCAGTGATTTGTCCAGGGGCTCAACAGATACGCAGTATTTT	CATSDLSRGSTDTQYF
TRBD2	.	TRBV29-1	TRBJ2-1	TGCAGCGCCGTTATACTAGCGGGGGCCTACAATGAGCAGTTCTTC	CSAVILAGAYNEQFF
.	many	TRBV6-2/TRBV6-3	TRBJ1-1	TGTGCCAGCAGTTACTCGCCCAGCGCCCACACTGAAGCTTTCTTT	CASSYSPSAHTEAFF
TRBD1	.	TRBV20-1	TRBJ1-5	TGCAGTGCTCCCAGGGGGGGCAATCAGCCCCAGCATTTT	CSAPRGGNQPQHF
TRBD2	many	TRBV7-2	TRBJ2-7	TGTGCCAGCAGCTTAGTAACGAGCGGGGGGTACGAGCAGTACTTC	CASSLVTSGGYEQYF
.	many	TRBV7-9	TRBJ2-5	TGTGCCAGCAGCTCCAGTTGGGGGCGACAAGAGACCCAGTACTTC	CASSSSWGRQETQYF
.	.	TRBV5-1	TRBJ2-5	TGCGCCAGCAGGGGTTCCGGCGGATCTTTCCAAGAGACCCAGTACTTC	CASRGSGGSFQETQYF
TRBD1	.	TRBV6-5	TRBJ1-1	TGTGCCAGCAGTTACTCGGGACAGGGGTCGGCTGAAGCTTTCTTT	CASSYSGQGSAEAFF
.	few	TRBV12-3/TRBV12-4	TRBJ2-4	TGTGCCAGCAGCTCCTGGGGGGGGGCCAACATTCAGTACTTC	CASSSWGGANIQYF
TRBD2	few	TRBV5-1	TRBJ2-3	TGCGCCAGCAGCTTGGCCCGGCTAGCGGCAGATACGCAGTATTTT	CASSLARLAADTQYF
.	.	TRBV12-5	TRBJ2-5	TGTGCTAGTGGTTTGGCCAGTCCCGTCGGGACCCAGTACTTC	CASGLASPVGTQYF